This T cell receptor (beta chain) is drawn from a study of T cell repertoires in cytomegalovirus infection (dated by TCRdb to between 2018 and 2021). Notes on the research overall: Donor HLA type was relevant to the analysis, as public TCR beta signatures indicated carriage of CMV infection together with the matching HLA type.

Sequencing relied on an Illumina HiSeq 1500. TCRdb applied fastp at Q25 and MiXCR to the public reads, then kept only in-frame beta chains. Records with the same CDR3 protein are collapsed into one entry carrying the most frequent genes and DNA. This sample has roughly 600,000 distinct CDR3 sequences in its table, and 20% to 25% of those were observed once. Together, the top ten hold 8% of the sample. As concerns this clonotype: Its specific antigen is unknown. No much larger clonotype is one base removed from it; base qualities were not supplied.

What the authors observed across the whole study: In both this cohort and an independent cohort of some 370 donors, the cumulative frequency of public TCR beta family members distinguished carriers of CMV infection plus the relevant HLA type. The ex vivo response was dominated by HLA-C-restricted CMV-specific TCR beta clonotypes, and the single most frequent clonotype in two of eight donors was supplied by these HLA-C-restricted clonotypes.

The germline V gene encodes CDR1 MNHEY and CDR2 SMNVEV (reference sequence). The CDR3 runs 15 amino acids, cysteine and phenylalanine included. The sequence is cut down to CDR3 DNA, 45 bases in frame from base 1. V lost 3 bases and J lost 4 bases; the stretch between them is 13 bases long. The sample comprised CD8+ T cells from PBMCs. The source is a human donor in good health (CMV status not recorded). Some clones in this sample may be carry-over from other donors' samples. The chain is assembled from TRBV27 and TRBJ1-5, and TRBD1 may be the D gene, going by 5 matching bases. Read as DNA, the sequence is TGTGCCAGCAGTTTTATCGGGGGTGGAAATCAGCCCCAGCATTTT. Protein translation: CASSFIGGGNQPQHF.